One and the same sample provided the 5 T cell receptor beta chains below, sequenced in a study of T cell responses to AZD1222 COVID-19 vaccine. TCRdb keeps only in-frame clones here, not all; method: immunoSEQ multiplex PCR. The sample lists some 110,000 clones, roughly 86% occurring once. The sample was peripheral blood, taken 28 days after the second AZD1222 dose. The receptors were sampled from an adult who received the AZD1222 COVID-19 vaccine.

The genes are TRBV3-1 (or the pseudogene TRBV3-2) and TRBJ2-1; D is uncertain. The CDR3 is made up of 12 amino acids. The germline gives CDR1 LGHDT, CDR2 YNNKEL (reference sequence). V was clipped by 1 base and J by 13 bases, with 11 bases between them. The DNA for the CDR3 is TGTGCCAGCAGCCAAGTACAAGGTTCTCAGTTCTTC. Protein sequence: CASSQVQGSQFF.

The J gene is TRBJ1-4, the V gene TRBV6-1, with D perhaps TRBD1 (5 bases). The CDR3 is made up of 15 amino acids. The germline V gene encodes CDR1 MNHNS and CDR2 SASEGT. The V and J ends lost 2 bases and 6 bases respectively, with 13 bases between them. CDR3 bases: TGTGCCAGCAGTGAATTTGGACAATCTGATGAAAAACTGTTTTTT. Translated, it gives CASSEFGQSDEKLFF.

This chain connects TRBV11-1 to TRBJ2-2; D assignment may be TRBD1 or TRBD2 (6 bases each). Germline V CDR1 and CDR2: SGHAT, FQDESV (reference sequence). Trimming removed 8 bases at V and 7 bases at J, with 17 bases between. The CDR3 runs 14 residues. The CDR3 DNA sequence: TGTGCCAGCGCATCGAGGGGGGCCGGCGGGGAGCTGTTTTTT. Protein product: CASASRGAGGELFF.

This sequence joins TRBV12-3 or TRBV12-4 and TRBJ1-2; no clear D. The CDR3 consists of 12 residues. V lost 3 bases and J 5 bases, leaving 7 bases between the germline ends. Here the CDR3 DNA reads TGTGCCAGCAGTTTCTCTAGGTATGGCTACACCTTC. Translated, it gives CASSFSRYGYTF.

J is TRBJ2-1 and V is TRBV3-1 (or the pseudogene TRBV3-2); possible D gene TRBD2, 5 bases. The V and J ends lost 5 bases and 9 bases respectively, with 11 bases between them. Germline CDR1 is LGHDT and CDR2 is YNNKEL (reference sequence). This CDR3 is built from 12 residues. The CDR3 region has the DNA TGTGCCAGCAGCAAGGCGGCGGGTGAGCAGTTCTTC. Protein product: CASSKAAGEQFF.